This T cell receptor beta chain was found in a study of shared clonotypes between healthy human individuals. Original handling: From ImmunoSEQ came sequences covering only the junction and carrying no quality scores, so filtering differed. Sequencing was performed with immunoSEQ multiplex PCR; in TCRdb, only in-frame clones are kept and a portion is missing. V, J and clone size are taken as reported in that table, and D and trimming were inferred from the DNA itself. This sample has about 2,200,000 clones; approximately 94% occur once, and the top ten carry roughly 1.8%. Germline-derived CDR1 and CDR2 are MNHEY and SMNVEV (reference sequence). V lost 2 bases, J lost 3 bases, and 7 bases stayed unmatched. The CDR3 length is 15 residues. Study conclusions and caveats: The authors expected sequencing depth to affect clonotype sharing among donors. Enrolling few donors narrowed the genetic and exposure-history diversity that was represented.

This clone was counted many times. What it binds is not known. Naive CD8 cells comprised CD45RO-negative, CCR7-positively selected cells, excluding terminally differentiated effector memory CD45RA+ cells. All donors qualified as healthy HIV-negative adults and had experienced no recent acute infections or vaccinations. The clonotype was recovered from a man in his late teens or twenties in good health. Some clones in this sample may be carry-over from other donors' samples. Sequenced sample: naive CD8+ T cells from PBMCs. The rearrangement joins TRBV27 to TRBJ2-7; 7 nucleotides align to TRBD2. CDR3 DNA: TGTGCCAGCAGTTTAAGGGCGGGAGTCTACTACGAGCAGTACTTC. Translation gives CASSLRAGVYYEQYF.